Sequencing of this T cell receptor (beta chain) was carried out in a study of cytomegalovirus exposure and HLA in healthy donors. This clone was observed a single time. Antigen unknown. Each donor was healthy, and each was a bone marrow donor. Notes on the study in general: Accurate predictions that matched the HLA-A and HLA-B alleles of most subjects were reportedly made from TCR beta sequences. Presence/absence analyses assumed roughly uniform sequencing depth across donors, which may not hold.

Primers included in the PCR were 60 Vbeta and 13 Jbeta primers. Original handling: Later, an analysis found around 80 million unique TCR beta chains, and 9.5 million to 11 million of these were shared. Generated by immunoSEQ multiplex PCR, the TCRdb table keeps only in-frame clones and is missing some. V and J calls and clone size are those listed in that table; D and trimming were worked out from the DNA. The data hold 130,000 or so clones, with around 72% observed a single time. The sample consisted of PBMCs. The sequence was collected from a man between 50 and 59 years old in good health and CMV-seropositive.

The CDR3 reads CASSSGQGPRTQYF. In nucleotides, the CDR3 is TGTGCCAGTAGTAGCGGACAGGGCCCAAGGACCCAGTACTTC. The chain links TRBV19 to TRBJ2-5; TRBD1 agrees at 8 bases. The CDR3 is 14 residues long. CDR1 and CDR2 from the germline V gene are LNHDA and SQIVND (reference sequence). Trimming removed 4 bases from V and 7 bases from J; junction bases left unmatched: 8.